This T cell receptor beta chain is drawn from a study of T-cell reconstitution after alpha-beta-depleted transplantation in children. This clonotype appeared many times. Unique molecular identifiers were built into the TCRbeta library. In TCRdb, the PCR reads were re-called with MiXCR into one record per CDR3 protein. The table has around 380,000 distinct CDR3 sequences, under 13% seen once; the top ten hold about 5%. The germline gives CDR1 MNHNS, CDR2 SASEGT. The CDR3 totals 11 residues. Trimming shortened V by 2 bases and J by 15 bases, and 11 bases separated the two germline ends. This chain joins TRBV6-1 and TRBJ2-1; D unresolved. The sequences come from PBMCs from the stem cell graft donor, collected from the stem cell graft. The TCR comes from a human donor who donated a stem cell graft to a child with acute myeloid leukemia. The DNA of the CDR3 is TGTGCCAGCAGTGAAACGCTAGTAAGGTTCTTC. This sequence encodes CASSETLVRFF.